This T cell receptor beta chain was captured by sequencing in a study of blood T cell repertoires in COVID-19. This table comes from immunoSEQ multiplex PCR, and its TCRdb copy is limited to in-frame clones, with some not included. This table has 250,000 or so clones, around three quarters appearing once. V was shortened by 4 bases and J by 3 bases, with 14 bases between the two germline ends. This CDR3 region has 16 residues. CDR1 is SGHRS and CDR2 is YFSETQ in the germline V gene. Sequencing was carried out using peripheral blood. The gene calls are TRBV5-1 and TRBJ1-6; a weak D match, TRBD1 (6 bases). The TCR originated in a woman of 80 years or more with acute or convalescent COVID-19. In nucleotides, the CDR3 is TGCGCCAGCAGCCTCACAGGGCCCGACTATAATTCACCCCTCCACTTT. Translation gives CASSLTGPDYNSPLHF.